Each of the 25 T cell receptor beta chains below was sequenced from the same sample in a study of T cell responses to AZD1222 COVID-19 vaccine. The assay was immunoSEQ multiplex PCR, and TCRdb's table has in-frame clones only and misses some. The data contain 150,000 to 200,000 clones, just over 90% of them seen just once; the ten biggest clones take up approximately 1.5%. Sequencing was performed on peripheral blood, taken on day 0 of AZD1222 vaccination. The receptors here all came from an adult in good health.

This rearrangement joins TRBV6-1 to TRBJ1-2; D is uncertain. Germline V lookup: CDR1 MNHNS, CDR2 SASEGT. V was pared by 0 bases and J by 8 bases, with 13 bases between. This CDR3 is 14 amino acids long. Written as DNA, the CDR3 is TGTGCCAGCAGTGAAGCGGCAGATCGTCACGGCTACACCTTC. Translation gives CASSEAADRHGYTF.

The chain has TRBV19 and TRBJ1-2, with 7 bases aligning to TRBD1. From germline, CDR1 is LNHDA and CDR2 SQIVND (reference sequence). The CDR3 extends over 13 amino acids. Trimming cost V 4 bases and J 4 bases; bases outside gene matches: 3. The CDR3 DNA reads TGTGCCAGTAGTAGACACAGGGGCTATGGCTACACCTTC. Protein sequence: CASSRHRGYGYTF.

The chain carries TRBV5-6 and TRBJ2-7; D unclear. V was trimmed by 4 bases and J by 2 bases, leaving 10 bases between them. In germline, CDR1 is SGHDT, CDR2 YYEEEE. The CDR3 covers 13 residues. In DNA form, the CDR3 reads TGTGCCAGCAGCCCGACGAATCCCTACGAGCAGTACTTC. It codes for CASSPTNPYEQYF.

In regard to this clone: The sample has other DNA sequences that encode this CDR3 too. The CDR3: CASSQETQYF. CDR3 nucleotide sequence: TGTGCCAGCAGTCAAGAGACCCAGTACTTC. The chain employs TRBV28 and TRBJ2-5; no clear D gene. This CDR3 is 10 amino acids long. The germline CDR1 and CDR2 sequences are MDHEN and SYDVKM. The V end was cut by 5 bases, the J end by 2 bases, with 0 bases between. Filled out from reference TRBV28 and TRBJ2-5, the complete variable domain reads DVKVTQSSRYLVKRTGEKVFLECVQDMDHENMFWYRQDPGLGLRLIYFSYDVKMKEKGDIPEGYSVSREKKERFSLILESASTNQTSMYLCASSQETQYFGPGTRLLVL.

The chain carries TRBV12-3 or TRBV12-4 and TRBJ2-7; D unclear. The CDR3 totals 12 residues. The V end was cut by 0 bases, the J end by 4 bases, with 4 bases between. The CDR3 DNA is TGTGCCAGCAGTTTAGCGGGTTACGAGCAGTACTTC. Translated: CASSLAGYEQYF.

CDR3 amino acids: CASSQPRVSDNEQFF. The CDR3 DNA is TGCGCCAGCAGCCAACCTAGGGTGTCAGACAATGAGCAGTTCTTC. V gene TRBV4-1 combines with J gene TRBJ2-1, with D unresolved. V lost 2 bases, J lost 5 bases, and 13 bases lay in between. Germline-derived CDR1 and CDR2 are MGHRA and YSYEKL. The CDR3 loop spans 15 amino acids.

This clone was found once. This chain links TRBV25-1 with TRBJ1-2; D not certain. The CDR3 is made up of 13 amino acids. Germline V gene data show CDR1 as MGHDK and CDR2 as SYGVNS. V was trimmed by 4 bases and J by 8 bases, leaving 14 bases between them. The chain's CDR3 is CASSVGAGRGYTF. CDR3 DNA sequence: TGTGCCAGCAGTGTAGGCGCCGGGCGCGGCTACACCTTC.

V and J are TRBV2 and TRBJ1-6; 8 nucleotides match TRBD1. Germline values: CDR1 SNHLY, CDR2 FYNNEI. The CDR3 covers 15 residues. V trimming: 6 bases; J trimming: 10 bases; junction bases outside the gene matches: 11. The CDR3 DNA reads TGTGCCAGCAGGGACAGGGTAACTGAGGAATCACCCCTCCACTTT. It is translated as CASRDRVTEESPLHF.

The V call is TRBV7-2, the J call TRBJ1-1; D unresolved. This CDR3 has 13 amino acids. V lost 5 bases and J lost 1, with 8 bases in between. Germline assignment: CDR1 SGHTA and CDR2 FQGNSA. The DNA for the CDR3 is TGTGCCAGCAGCCCTAGAAGGAACACTGAAGCTTTCTTT. Protein: CASSPRRNTEAFF.

V gene TRBV11-3 combines with J gene TRBJ1-1, with TRBD1 as a possible D gene (5 bases). V lost 7 bases and J lost 8, with 17 bases in between. The CDR3 contains 13 residues. Germline CDR1 SGHNT, CDR2 YENEEA. The CDR3 protein is CASTWGERLEAFF. The CDR3 nucleotides read TGTGCCAGCACCTGGGGGGAGCGGTTGGAAGCTTTCTTT. Full variable domain (remainder filled in from reference TRBV11-3 and TRBJ1-1): EAGVVQSPRYKIIEKKQPVAFWCNPISGHNTLYWYLQNLGQGPELLIRYENEEAVDDSQLPKDRFSAERLKGVDSTLKIQPAELGDSAVYLCASTWGERLEAFFGQGTRLTVV.

The chain joins TRBV19 to TRBJ2-7, with 12 bases aligning to TRBD2. The length of the CDR3 is 17 residues. Germline trimming cut 4 bases from V and 0 bases from J; bases unmatched to any gene: 7. Germline values: CDR1 LNHDA, CDR2 SQIVND (reference sequence). Here the CDR3 reads CASSTGLAGLLSYEQYF. For the CDR3, the DNA is TGTGCCAGTAGTACGGGACTAGCGGGTCTCCTCTCCTACGAGCAGTACTTC.

The J gene is TRBJ2-6, the V gene TRBV5-1, with D perhaps matching TRBD1 (6 bases). The CDR3 consists of 14 residues. The V gene's germline CDR1 is SGHRS and CDR2 YFSETQ. The germline V and J ends were trimmed by 5 bases and 3 bases, with 9 bases remaining between them. The CDR3 protein is CASSKGDGANVLTF. In DNA, the CDR3 is TGCGCCAGCAGTAAGGGGGATGGGGCCAACGTCCTGACTTTC.

The rearrangement joins TRBV5-5 to TRBJ1-6, with a weak D call TRBD1 (6 bases). This CDR3 contains 17 residues. Germline values: CDR1 SGHKS, CDR2 YYEKEE (reference sequence). Trimming shortened V by 4 bases and J by 1 base, and 15 bases separated the two germline ends. The CDR3 sequence is CASSLKGGKSYNSPLHF. The CDR3 DNA follows: TGTGCCAGCAGCCTTAAAGGGGGGAAGTCCTATAATTCACCCCTCCACTTT.

The chain links TRBV7-8 to TRBJ1-2; D remains ambiguous. CDR1 and CDR2 from the germline V gene are SGHVS and FQNEAQ. V lost 1 base, J lost 4 bases, and 19 bases lay in between. The CDR3 extends over 17 amino acids. This CDR3 is CASSLEGVALQVYGYTF. In DNA, the CDR3 is TGTGCCAGCAGCTTAGAGGGAGTAGCACTTCAGGTCTATGGCTACACCTTC.

J is TRBJ1-2 and V is TRBV18; 9 nucleotides agree with TRBD1. The CDR3 covers 15 residues. With V trimmed by 4 bases and J by 8 bases, 11 bases remained unmatched. Germline V gene lookup returns CDR1 KGHSH and CDR2 LQKENI. CDR3: CASSLPGQGTIGYTF. In DNA, the CDR3 is TGTGCCAGCTCACTCCCGGGACAGGGCACTATCGGCTACACCTTC.

The chain combines TRBV29-1 with TRBJ1-1; the D gene is possibly TRBD1 (5 bases). The CDR3 sequence is 15 residues long. Looked up from germline, CDR1 is SQVTM and CDR2 is ANQGSEA. The ends were cut back, 1 base at V and 7 bases at J, with 19 bases in the middle. The CDR3 DNA follows: TGCAGCGTTGAAGTCGGACATAAGGCATCTGTTGAAGCTTTCTTT. Protein: CSVEVGHKASVEAFF.

The chain has TRBV27 and TRBJ2-1; maybe TRBD1 (6 bases). Germline CDR1 reads MNHEY; CDR2 reads SMNVEV (reference sequence). This CDR3 region has 13 residues. V lost 6 bases, J lost 5 bases, and 11 bases lay in between. The CDR3 loop is CASSGTNNNEQFF. The DNA of the CDR3 is TGTGCCAGCAGCGGGACAAACAACAATGAGCAGTTCTTC.

The chain couples TRBV7-9 to TRBJ1-4; D not resolved. Per the germline V gene, CDR1 is SEHNR and CDR2 is FQNEAQ (reference sequence). The length of the CDR3 is 15 residues. V lost 5 bases, J lost 0 bases, and 10 bases lay in between. The CDR3 nucleotides read TGTGCCAGCAGCCAAGCCCCAGCAACTAATGAAAAACTGTTTTTT. This translates into CASSQAPATNEKLFF.

The V gene is TRBV18, the J gene TRBJ2-5; 8 nucleotides agree with TRBD1. J lost 0 bases, V lost 3 bases, and 12 bases had no gene match. Germline V lookup: CDR1 KGHSH, CDR2 LQKENI. The CDR3 has 18 residues. CDR3 coding DNA: TGTGCCAGCTCACCGTTAAAAAAGGACAGGGCGTACCAAGAGACCCAGTACTTC. The encoded protein is CASSPLKKDRAYQETQYF.

The genes are TRBV9 and TRBJ1-6, with TRBD1 matching over 7 bases. V gave up 3 bases and J gave up 3 bases; unmatched junction bases: 3. Germline lookup yields CDR1 SGDLS and CDR2 YYNGEE. The CDR3 runs 15 residues. The CDR3 DNA reads TGTGCCAGCAGCGAGAGGGACAGCTATAATTCACCCCTCCACTTT. Translating gives CASSERDSYNSPLHF.

J is TRBJ1-1 and V is TRBV10-3, with D tentatively TRBD1 (6 bases). V was clipped by 6 bases and J by 4 bases, with 12 bases between them. CDR1 ENHRY and CDR2 SYGVKD come from the germline V gene. The CDR3 spans 13 residues. CDR3: CAISGQGSTEAFF. Written as DNA, the CDR3 is TGTGCCATCAGCGGCCAGGGGAGCACTGAAGCTTTCTTT.

The chain has TRBV15 and TRBJ2-3; 7 bases line up with TRBD1. The CDR3 has 15 amino acids. The junction had 2 bases not matched to a gene; V was cut back by 1 base and J by 1 base. From germline, CDR1 is LNHNV and CDR2 YYDKDF (reference sequence). CDR3 coding DNA: TGTGCCACCAGCAGAGGAGACAGGGGCACAGATACGCAGTATTTT. It yields the protein CATSRGDRGTDTQYF.

This sequence joins TRBV12-3 or TRBV12-4 and TRBJ1-2, with no clear D. V lost 3 bases to trimming and J lost 7 bases, with 12 bases between them. The CDR3 has 13 amino acids. The CDR3 loop reads CASSLLPKGGYTF. The CDR3 region has the DNA TGTGCCAGCAGTTTGTTGCCTAAAGGTGGCTACACCTTC.

This clone was seen only once. This rearrangement joins TRBV10-1 to TRBJ1-4, with D perhaps TRBD1 (5 bases). The V end was cut by 5 bases, the J end by 8 bases, with 12 bases between. The germline gives CDR1 WNHNN, CDR2 SYGVQD (reference sequence). This CDR3 region has 13 residues. The CDR3 DNA follows: TGCGCCAGCAGTTCTACAGGAACGGAAAAACTGTTTTTT. Translation gives CASSSTGTEKLFF.

This chain connects TRBV6-1 to TRBJ2-3, with a tentative D call TRBD2 (5 bases). Trimming took 3 bases from V and 4 from J, leaving 11 bases between them. This CDR3 has 14 residues. Germline V gene sequence: CDR1 MNHNS, CDR2 SASEGT. CDR3 region: CASSDDYRADTQYF. CDR3 DNA sequence: TGTGCCAGCAGTGACGACTATCGGGCAGATACGCAGTATTTT.